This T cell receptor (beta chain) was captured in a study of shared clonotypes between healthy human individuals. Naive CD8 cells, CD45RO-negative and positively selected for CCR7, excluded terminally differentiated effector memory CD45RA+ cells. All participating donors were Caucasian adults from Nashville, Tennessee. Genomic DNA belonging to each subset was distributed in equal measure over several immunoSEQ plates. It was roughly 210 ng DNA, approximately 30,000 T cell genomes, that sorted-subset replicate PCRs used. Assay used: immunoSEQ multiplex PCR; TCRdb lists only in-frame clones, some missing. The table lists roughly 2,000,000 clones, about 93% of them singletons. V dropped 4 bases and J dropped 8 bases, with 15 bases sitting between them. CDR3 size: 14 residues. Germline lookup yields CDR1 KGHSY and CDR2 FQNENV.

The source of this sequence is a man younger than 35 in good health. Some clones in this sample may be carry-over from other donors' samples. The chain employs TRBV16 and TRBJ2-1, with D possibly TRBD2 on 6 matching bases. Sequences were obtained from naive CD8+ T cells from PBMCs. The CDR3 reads CASSPLAGSDEQFF. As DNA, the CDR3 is TGTGCCAGCAGCCCGTTGGCGGGGAGCGATGAGCAGTTCTTC.